These 9 T cell receptor beta chains were sequenced from one sample in a study of blood T cell repertoires in COVID-19. Profiling relied on immunoSEQ multiplex PCR, and the TCRdb table lists in-frame clones only, not all of them. The sample holds 200,000 to 250,000 clones; approximately 84% are singletons and the top ten take around 2%. The material sequenced was PBMCs or T cells enriched from blood (not recorded which). Receptors were obtained from a man in his 60s who had recovered from COVID-19.

This clone appeared a single time. The J gene is TRBJ2-3, the V gene TRBV7-8, with 11 bases that match TRBD2. The CDR3 length is 18 residues. The ends lost 2 bases at V and 4 bases at J; junction bases unmatched: 11. Germline-derived CDR1 and CDR2 are SGHVS and FQNEAQ. The CDR3 region has the DNA TGTGCCAGCAGCTTATGGCTAGCGGGGGGAGGGGTAGCAGATACGCAGTATTTT. Translated: CASSLWLAGGGVADTQYF.

V is TRBV30 and J is TRBJ1-2, with D possibly matching TRBD1 (5 bases). The CDR3 contains 15 residues. CDR1 and CDR2 from the germline V gene are GTSNPN and SVGIG (reference sequence). V was pared by 4 bases and J by 0 bases, with 15 bases between. CDR3 in DNA: TGTGCCTGGATAAATCCAGGGCCAGCTAACTATGGCTACACCTTC. It is translated as CAWINPGPANYGYTF. Together with reference TRBV30 and TRBJ1-2, the CDR3 gives the full variable domain: SQTIHQWPATLVQPVGSPLSLECTVEGTSNPNLYWYRQAAGRGLQLLFYSVGIGQISSEVPQNLSASRPQDRQFILSSKKLLLSDSGFYLCAWINPGPANYGYTFGSGTRLTVV.

The gene calls are TRBV7-8 and TRBJ2-7; D may be TRBD2 (5 bases). Per germline, CDR1 SGHVS and CDR2 FQNEAQ. V was clipped by 6 bases and J by 5 bases, with 20 bases between them. The CDR3 consists of 15 residues. CDR3 loop: CASSLPRARAHEQYF. The CDR3 bases are TGTGCCAGCAGTTTGCCCCGGGCGAGGGCCCACGAGCAGTACTTC. Looking up the rest from reference TRBV7-8 and TRBJ2-7 gives the full variable domain: GAGVSQSPRYKVAKRGQDVALRCDPISGHVSLFWYQQALGQGPEFLTYFQNEAQLDKSGLPSDRFFAERPEGSVSTLKIQRTQQEDSAVYLCASSLPRARAHEQYFGPGTRLTVT.

V gene TRBV9 combines with J gene TRBJ1-1, with 7 bases lining up with TRBD1. The germline V gene has CDR1 SGDLS and CDR2 YYNGEE. The CDR3 spans 19 residues. Trimming took 3 bases from V and 0 from J; bases not matched to a gene: 17. CDR3 nucleotide sequence: TGTGCCAGCAGCGCCCGGGACAGTAGGCTTGCGAGGTTGAACACTGAAGCTTTCTTT. Protein: CASSARDSRLARLNTEAFF.

The rearrangement uses TRBV6-1 and TRBJ2-1, with TRBD2 identical over 10 bases. Germline V gene lookup returns CDR1 MNHNS and CDR2 SASEGT. The V segment lost 3 bases and the J segment 8 bases; nucleotides outside the gene matches: 1. There are 13 residues in the CDR3. The CDR3, as DNA: TGTGCCAGCAGTGACCTAGCGGGAGATGAGCAGTTCTTC. Encoded protein: CASSDLAGDEQFF.

CDR3 DNA: TGTGCCAGCAGTCAACGACAGGGCAATGGCTACACCTTC. It specifies CASSQRQGNGYTF. V is TRBV6-2 or TRBV6-3 and J is TRBJ1-2; 7 bases are shared with TRBD1. V was clipped by 5 bases and J by 6 bases; unmatched bases: 6. CDR3 length equals 13 residues. Germline V gene lookup returns CDR1 MNHEY and CDR2 SVGEGT.

The rearrangement joins TRBV5-1 to TRBJ2-7; no reliable D call. This CDR3 contains 13 residues. The V gene lost 7 bases and the J gene lost 0 bases, with 11 bases spanning the gap. Germline V gene lookup returns CDR1 SGHRS and CDR2 YFSETQ. The CDR3 loop is CASGPTSSYEQYF. The CDR3 nucleotides are TGCGCCAGCGGCCCGACAAGCTCCTACGAGCAGTACTTC.

This clone has only a few counts. The gene calls are TRBV5-1 and TRBJ1-3; maybe TRBD1 (5 bases). The germline V and J ends were trimmed by 4 bases and 2 bases, with 16 bases remaining between them. Germline V gene data show CDR1 as SGHRS and CDR2 as YFSETQ. The CDR3 length is 16 residues. Written as DNA, the CDR3 is TGCGCCAGCAGCCCCCAGGGCCAGGGCACTGGAAACACCATATATTTT. It is translated as CASSPQGQGTGNTIYF.

J is TRBJ1-2 and V is TRBV27; 8 positions match TRBD1. The junction had 7 bases not matched to a gene; V was cut back by 5 bases and J by 5 bases. The CDR3 spans 14 residues. Germline V lookup: CDR1 MNHEY, CDR2 SMNVEV (reference sequence). The CDR3 here is CASSPQGDRYGYTF. The DNA of the CDR3 is TGTGCCAGCAGTCCACAGGGGGACCGATATGGCTACACCTTC.